The rows below give T cell receptor beta chains drawn from one sample of a study of CD8 T cells in Susac syndrome. Via MiXCR, TCRdb re-called the immunoSEQ multiplex PCR reads, giving one row per CDR3 protein. The sample lists about 140,000 distinct CDR3 sequences, nearly 95% occurring once. Material: CD8+ T cells from PBMCs. These receptors were obtained from a human donor in good health. Each CDR3 is given with its conserved first and last residue. D genes are given only for firm matches. Expanded clones are given a class, and other clones once, few, many or no size at all.

TRBV7-6	-	-	TRBJ1-1	CASSWGGGRAFF	TGTGCCAGCAGCTGGGGCGGGGGTCGAGCTTTCTTT
TRBV20-1	-	-	TRBJ1-2	CSARDVDGYTF	TGCAGTGCTAGGGACGTCGATGGCTACACCTTC
TRBV5-1	-	-	TRBJ2-3	CASSLAAPSTDTQYF	TGCGCCAGCAGCTTGGCCGCTCCTAGCACAGATACGCAGTATTTT
TRBV20-1	-	-	TRBJ2-1	CSARVEEAYNEQFF	TGCAGTGCTAGAGTTGAGGAGGCTTACAATGAGCAGTTCTTC
TRBV20-1	-	-	TRBJ2-1	CSAQRRARGPPSEQFF	TGCAGTGCCCAGAGACGGGCGCGAGGCCCCCCGTCTGAGCAGTTCTTC
TRBV27	-	-	TRBJ2-3	CATTTLLNTQYF	TGTGCCACCACGACCCTCTTGAATACGCAGTATTTT
TRBV4-1	-	-	TRBJ1-1	CASSQSGNTEAFF	TGCGCCAGCAGCCAATCCGGCAACACTGAAGCTTTCTTT
TRBV12-3/TRBV12-4	-	-	TRBJ2-3	CASSLLVLHIDTQYF	TGTGCCAGCAGTTTGTTGGTCCTCCACATAGATACGCAGTATTTT
TRBV11-2	-	-	TRBJ2-1	CASSWGSGMEQFF	TGTGCCAGCAGCTGGGGTAGCGGCATGGAGCAGTTCTTC
TRBV9	-	-	TRBJ2-7	CASSVGVSSYEQYF	TGTGCCAGCAGCGTAGGAGTTAGCTCCTACGAGCAGTACTTC
TRBV4-3	-	-	TRBJ1-5	CASSQDWGFSNQPQHF	TGCGCCAGCAGCCAAGATTGGGGATTTAGCAATCAGCCCCAGCATTTT
TRBV7-8	TRBD1	-	TRBJ2-3	CASSSPDRGRTDTQYF	TGTGCCAGCAGCTCCCCGGACAGGGGGCGCACAGATACGCAGTATTTT
TRBV27	-	-	TRBJ2-7	CASSFRSTYMGEQYF	TGTGCCAGCAGTTTCCGCTCTACCTACATGGGCGAGCAGTACTTC
TRBV12-3/TRBV12-4	-	-	TRBJ2-7	CASSFGTTPSSYEQYF	TGTGCCAGCAGTTTCGGGACCACTCCAAGCTCCTACGAGCAGTACTTC
TRBV12-3/TRBV12-4	-	-	TRBJ2-3	CASREGLDTQYF	TGTGCCAGCAGAGAGGGTTTGGATACGCAGTATTTT
TRBV7-2	-	once	TRBJ1-2	CASSLVGSYGYTF	TGTGCCAGCAGCTTAGTAGGAAGCTATGGCTACACCTTC
TRBV27	-	-	TRBJ2-5	CASSSNQETQYF	TGTGCCAGCAGTTCCAACCAAGAGACCCAGTACTTC
TRBV20-1	-	-	TRBJ1-3	CSADSSSGNTIYF	TGCAGTGCAGACAGTTCCTCTGGAAACACCATATATTTT
TRBV15	TRBD2	-	TRBJ2-7	CATSRVPDNIPGLAGEQYF	TGTGCCACCAGCAGAGTTCCGGACAACATACCGGGACTAGCCGGCGAGCAGTACTTC
TRBV5-1	TRBD2	-	TRBJ2-1	CASSLAGALNEQFF	TGCGCCAGCAGCCTAGCGGGAGCCCTTAATGAGCAGTTCTTC
TRBV5-1	-	-	TRBJ2-5	CASSLGPEGQETQYF	TGCGCCAGCAGCTTGGGACCGGAGGGGCAAGAGACCCAGTACTTC
TRBV7-6	TRBD2	-	TRBJ2-7	CASSPSGGLSGEQYF	TGTGCCAGCAGCCCAAGCGGGGGGTTGTCAGGCGAGCAGTACTTC